The rows below give T cell receptor beta chains drawn from one sample of a study of OX40 agonist ivuxolimab in advanced cancers. Here immunoSEQ multiplex PCR was the method, and the copy in TCRdb shows in-frame clones only, minus some. The sample records several thousand clones, over 60% being singletons. The source was CD4+ or CD8+ T cells sorted from blood, collected in a trial of the OX40 agonist ivuxolimab. The receptors come from an adult with an advanced solid tumor such as melanoma, head and neck, liver or kidney cancer. CDR3s include the opening cysteine and the closing phenylalanine or tryptophan. D genes are given only for firm matches. Clone size appears in some rows only: once, few, many, or a class for an expanded clone.

d_call: TRBD2
v_call: TRBV7-8
cdr3_length: 15
j_call: TRBJ2-5
clone_size: few
cdr3_nt: TGTGCCAGCAGCCCACTAACTAGCGTGCAAGAGACCCAGTACTTC
cdr3_aa: CASSPLTSVQETQYF

d_call: TRBD1
v_call: TRBV6-1
cdr3_length: 15
j_call: TRBJ2-3
clone_size: medium-sized
cdr3_nt: TGTGCCAGCTCCGGCGGACAGGATATCACAGATACGCAGTATTTT
cdr3_aa: CASSGGQDITDTQYF

d_call: TRBD2
v_call: TRBV7-9
cdr3_length: 15
j_call: TRBJ2-7
clone_size: -
cdr3_nt: TGTGCCAGCAGCTTATCGGGGGGACTCGCCTACGAGCAGTACTTC
cdr3_aa: CASSLSGGLAYEQYF

d_call: -
v_call: TRBV5-4
cdr3_length: 13
j_call: TRBJ1-2
clone_size: once
cdr3_nt: TGTGCCAGCAGCTTGGCAGGGGCTCTTGGCTACACCTTC
cdr3_aa: CASSLAGALGYTF

d_call: TRBD2
v_call: TRBV7-8
cdr3_length: 15
j_call: TRBJ2-1
clone_size: -
cdr3_nt: TGTGCCAGCAGCTTAGTTAGCGGGAGGCAGGATGAGCAGTTCTTC
cdr3_aa: CASSLVSGRQDEQFF

d_call: -
v_call: TRBV28
cdr3_length: 12
j_call: TRBJ2-1
clone_size: -
cdr3_nt: TGTGCCAGCAGGCGTGTCGGGGGTGAGCAGTTCTTC
cdr3_aa: CASRRVGGEQFF

d_call: TRBD2
v_call: TRBV5-4
cdr3_length: 15
j_call: TRBJ2-5
clone_size: medium-sized
cdr3_nt: TGTGCCAGCAGCGCCGGAGACGGGGGGCAAGAGACCCAGTACTTC
cdr3_aa: CASSAGDGGQETQYF

d_call: -
v_call: TRBV19
cdr3_length: 16
j_call: TRBJ1-2
clone_size: -
cdr3_nt: TGTGCCAGTAGTCCCCCCGCGATGCTTCTTATGAGTGGCTACACCTTC
cdr3_aa: CASSPPAMLLMSGYTF

d_call: -
v_call: TRBV28
cdr3_length: 16
j_call: TRBJ1-5
clone_size: -
cdr3_nt: TGTGCCAGCAGTCCGGATTTCGGCTATAGCAATCAGCCCCAGCATTTT
cdr3_aa: CASSPDFGYSNQPQHF

d_call: -
v_call: TRBV6-5
cdr3_length: 13
j_call: TRBJ2-7
clone_size: -
cdr3_nt: TGTGCCAGCAGTGAACTCAGGGTCGACGAGCAGTACTTC
cdr3_aa: CASSELRVDEQYF

d_call: -
v_call: TRBV25-1
cdr3_length: 13
j_call: TRBJ2-7
clone_size: -
cdr3_nt: TGTGCCAGCAGTGAATCCCCCGGCTACGAGCAGTACTTC
cdr3_aa: CASSESPGYEQYF

d_call: TRBD2
v_call: TRBV7-9
cdr3_length: 15
j_call: TRBJ2-7
clone_size: -
cdr3_nt: TGTGCCAGCAGCAGAGGACTAGCGTCCCCGGGGGAGCAGTACTTC
cdr3_aa: CASSRGLASPGEQYF

d_call: -
v_call: TRBV4-1
cdr3_length: 20
j_call: TRBJ2-6
clone_size: -
cdr3_nt: TGCGCCAGCAGCCAAGATCTGGTGTCGGGATCCGACTCTGGGGCCAACGTCCTGACTTTC
cdr3_aa: CASSQDLVSGSDSGANVLTF

d_call: TRBD1
v_call: TRBV15
cdr3_length: 14
j_call: TRBJ1-1
clone_size: -
cdr3_nt: TGTGCCACCAGAACCCGGGACAGGGACACTGAAGCTTTCTTT
cdr3_aa: CATRTRDRDTEAFF

d_call: -
v_call: TRBV7-7
cdr3_length: 18
j_call: TRBJ1-2
clone_size: -
cdr3_nt: TGTGCCAGCAGGGACGTAGGCTCTCGGTTTTGGTCGTCCTCCGGCTACACCTTC
cdr3_aa: CASRDVGSRFWSSSGYTF

d_call: -
v_call: TRBV19
cdr3_length: 14
j_call: TRBJ2-1
clone_size: medium-sized
cdr3_nt: TGTGCCAGTAGTATAGCCCCCGACTGGAATGAGCAGTTCTTC
cdr3_aa: CASSIAPDWNEQFF

d_call: -
v_call: TRBV6-5
cdr3_length: 14
j_call: TRBJ2-7
clone_size: -
cdr3_nt: TGTGCCAGCAGTTATGCAGGGCGTCCCTACGAGCAGTACTTC
cdr3_aa: CASSYAGRPYEQYF

d_call: -
v_call: TRBV30
cdr3_length: 14
j_call: TRBJ2-7
clone_size: -
cdr3_nt: TGTGCCTGGAGTACTGTGAGAGGGGCCTACGAGCAGTACTTC
cdr3_aa: CAWSTVRGAYEQYF

d_call: -
v_call: TRBV2
cdr3_length: 14
j_call: TRBJ2-1
clone_size: -
cdr3_nt: TGTGCCAGCATGGACTATCTCGCGAAGGCTGAGCAGTTCTTC
cdr3_aa: CASMDYLAKAEQFF

d_call: TRBD2
v_call: TRBV6-6
cdr3_length: 15
j_call: TRBJ2-2
clone_size: -
cdr3_nt: TGTGCCAGCAGTCTGACTAGCGCGAACACCGGGGAGCTGTTTTTT
cdr3_aa: CASSLTSANTGELFF

d_call: -
v_call: TRBV10-3
cdr3_length: 14
j_call: TRBJ1-2
clone_size: few
cdr3_nt: TGTGCCATCTGGGGGGGCAGTCTTGCCCATGGCTACACCTTC
cdr3_aa: CAIWGGSLAHGYTF

d_call: -
v_call: TRBV7-2
cdr3_length: 14
j_call: TRBJ2-5
clone_size: -
cdr3_nt: TGTGCCAGCAGCCAGGACGGTAGACAAGAGACCCAGTACTTC
cdr3_aa: CASSQDGRQETQYF

d_call: -
v_call: TRBV2
cdr3_length: 12
j_call: TRBJ2-7
clone_size: -
cdr3_nt: TGTGCCAGCAGTGAGTTGGGATACGAGCAGTACTTC
cdr3_aa: CASSELGYEQYF

d_call: -
v_call: TRBV19
cdr3_length: 15
j_call: TRBJ2-2
clone_size: once
cdr3_nt: TGTGCCAGTAGTATTCGGTCAGAGGGCACCGGGGAGCTGTTTTTT
cdr3_aa: CASSIRSEGTGELFF

d_call: TRBD1
v_call: TRBV28
cdr3_length: 14
j_call: TRBJ1-1
clone_size: -
cdr3_nt: TGTGCCAGTGAAACGGGACAGGGGGGCACTGAAGCTTTCTTT
cdr3_aa: CASETGQGGTEAFF

d_call: -
v_call: TRBV4-1
cdr3_length: 16
j_call: TRBJ2-2
clone_size: medium-sized
cdr3_nt: TGCGCCAGCAGCCAAGCTGCCGAGGCCCGTACCGGGGAGCTGTTTTTT
cdr3_aa: CASSQAAEARTGELFF

d_call: TRBD1
v_call: TRBV27
cdr3_length: 12
j_call: TRBJ1-1
clone_size: -
cdr3_nt: TGTGCCAGCAGTGACAGGGGAGGTGAAGCTTTCTTT
cdr3_aa: CASSDRGGEAFF

d_call: -
v_call: TRBV15
cdr3_length: 16
j_call: TRBJ2-3
clone_size: -
cdr3_nt: TGTGCCACCAGCAGCGCCTCTGGGGGGGGCGCAGATACGCAGTATTTT
cdr3_aa: CATSSASGGGADTQYF

d_call: -
v_call: TRBV9
cdr3_length: 13
j_call: TRBJ2-2
clone_size: few
cdr3_nt: TGTGCCAGCAGCGCACAGAACACCGGGGAGCTGTTTTTT
cdr3_aa: CASSAQNTGELFF

d_call: -
v_call: TRBV7-6
cdr3_length: 13
j_call: TRBJ2-3
clone_size: -
cdr3_nt: TGTGCCAGCAGCTTATGGAACACAGATACGCAGTATTTT
cdr3_aa: CASSLWNTDTQYF

d_call: -
v_call: TRBV4-1
cdr3_length: 14
j_call: TRBJ2-7
clone_size: -
cdr3_nt: TGCGCCAGCAGTGAGGAGGCCCACTCCTACGAGCAGTACTTC
cdr3_aa: CASSEEAHSYEQYF

d_call: -
v_call: TRBV27
cdr3_length: 18
j_call: TRBJ1-4
clone_size: -
cdr3_nt: TGTGCCAGCAGTTTATTTCCCAAATCCGGCGGTAAGAATGAAAAACTGTTTTTT
cdr3_aa: CASSLFPKSGGKNEKLFF

d_call: -
v_call: TRBV18
cdr3_length: 15
j_call: TRBJ2-1
clone_size: medium-sized
cdr3_nt: TGTGCCAGCTCACCAGCGAACAGCGCTACGAATGAGCAGTTCTTC
cdr3_aa: CASSPANSATNEQFF

d_call: -
v_call: TRBV7-9
cdr3_length: 16
j_call: TRBJ1-5
clone_size: -
cdr3_nt: TGTGCCAGCAGCTTATGGCAGGAGCGGTGCAATCAGCCCCAGCATTTT
cdr3_aa: CASSLWQERCNQPQHF

d_call: -
v_call: TRBV6-1
cdr3_length: 13
j_call: TRBJ2-2
clone_size: large
cdr3_nt: TGTGCCAGTTTCGGGGGCGAAACCGGGGAGCTGTTTTTT
cdr3_aa: CASFGGETGELFF

d_call: -
v_call: TRBV19
cdr3_length: 15
j_call: TRBJ2-1
clone_size: -
cdr3_nt: TGTGCCAGTAGCGGGTCAGGGGAACCCTACAATGAGCAGTTCTTC
cdr3_aa: CASSGSGEPYNEQFF

d_call: -
v_call: TRBV2
cdr3_length: 14
j_call: TRBJ2-1
clone_size: -
cdr3_nt: TGTGCCAGCAGTGAAACCACCAGGAGGAATGAGCAGTTCTTC
cdr3_aa: CASSETTRRNEQFF

d_call: -
v_call: TRBV11-2
cdr3_length: 18
j_call: TRBJ1-1
clone_size: medium-sized
cdr3_nt: TGTGCCAGCAGCTTATTCCCTAATACATCAGGCGCGGGGACTGAAGCTTTCTTT
cdr3_aa: CASSLFPNTSGAGTEAFF

d_call: -
v_call: TRBV25-1
cdr3_length: 13
j_call: TRBJ2-2
clone_size: -
cdr3_nt: TGTGCCAGCAGTGAACAATTCACCGGGGAGCTGTTTTTT
cdr3_aa: CASSEQFTGELFF

d_call: TRBD1
v_call: TRBV6-1
cdr3_length: 14
j_call: TRBJ2-7
clone_size: -
cdr3_nt: TGTGCCAGCAGTGAGACAGGGGAAGGCTACGAGCAGTACTTC
cdr3_aa: CASSETGEGYEQYF

d_call: -
v_call: TRBV5-4
cdr3_length: 15
j_call: TRBJ2-2
clone_size: -
cdr3_nt: TGTGCCAGCAGCTTTGGAGGGGGGAACACCGGGGAGCTGTTTTTT
cdr3_aa: CASSFGGGNTGELFF

d_call: TRBD2
v_call: TRBV2
cdr3_length: 15
j_call: TRBJ2-7
clone_size: -
cdr3_nt: TGTGCCAGCAGTGAAACGCCTAGCGGGAGCCGCGAGCAGTACTTC
cdr3_aa: CASSETPSGSREQYF

d_call: -
v_call: TRBV7-9
cdr3_length: 12
j_call: TRBJ2-7
clone_size: -
cdr3_nt: TGTGCCAGCGACGCCGGGACCTACGAGCAGTACTTC
cdr3_aa: CASDAGTYEQYF

d_call: -
v_call: TRBV7-6
cdr3_length: 14
j_call: TRBJ1-1
clone_size: -
cdr3_nt: TGTGCCAGCAGCCCCTTGTGGGCGAACACTGAAGCTTTCTTT
cdr3_aa: CASSPLWANTEAFF

d_call: TRBD2
v_call: TRBV4-2
cdr3_length: 15
j_call: TRBJ2-7
clone_size: -
cdr3_nt: TGTGCCAGCAGCCAAGTAAGCGGGAAGAGGTACGAGCAGTACTTC
cdr3_aa: CASSQVSGKRYEQYF

d_call: TRBD1
v_call: TRBV13
cdr3_length: 14
j_call: TRBJ1-2
clone_size: once
cdr3_nt: TGTGCCAGCAGCTTAGGAACAGGGGACTATGGCTACACCTTC
cdr3_aa: CASSLGTGDYGYTF

d_call: -
v_call: TRBV28
cdr3_length: 14
j_call: TRBJ1-1
clone_size: -
cdr3_nt: TGTGCCAGCAGCTTGGGTCAGATGAACACTGAAGCTTTCTTT
cdr3_aa: CASSLGQMNTEAFF

d_call: TRBD1
v_call: TRBV30
cdr3_length: 12
j_call: TRBJ1-1
clone_size: -
cdr3_nt: TGTGCCTCGGACAGGGTGAGGGCTGAAGCTTTCTTT
cdr3_aa: CASDRVRAEAFF

d_call: TRBD2
v_call: TRBV19
cdr3_length: 16
j_call: TRBJ2-1
clone_size: -
cdr3_nt: TGTGCCAGTAGTATGGTGGGAGGGACCTCCTACAATGAGCAGTTCTTC
cdr3_aa: CASSMVGGTSYNEQFF

d_call: -
v_call: TRBV6-1
cdr3_length: 13
j_call: TRBJ2-7
clone_size: medium-sized
cdr3_nt: TGTGCCAGCAGTCCCTCAGCAGGGTACGAGCAGTACTTC
cdr3_aa: CASSPSAGYEQYF

d_call: -
v_call: TRBV9
cdr3_length: 14
j_call: TRBJ2-2
clone_size: -
cdr3_nt: TGTGCCAGCAGCGTACAGGGGCTCACCGGGGAGCTGTTTTTT
cdr3_aa: CASSVQGLTGELFF

d_call: -
v_call: TRBV19
cdr3_length: 19
j_call: TRBJ1-2
clone_size: -
cdr3_nt: TGTGCCAGTACCCCCGAGGGGGAGGGCAGCTCCTATACTATATATGGCTACACCTTC
cdr3_aa: CASTPEGEGSSYTIYGYTF